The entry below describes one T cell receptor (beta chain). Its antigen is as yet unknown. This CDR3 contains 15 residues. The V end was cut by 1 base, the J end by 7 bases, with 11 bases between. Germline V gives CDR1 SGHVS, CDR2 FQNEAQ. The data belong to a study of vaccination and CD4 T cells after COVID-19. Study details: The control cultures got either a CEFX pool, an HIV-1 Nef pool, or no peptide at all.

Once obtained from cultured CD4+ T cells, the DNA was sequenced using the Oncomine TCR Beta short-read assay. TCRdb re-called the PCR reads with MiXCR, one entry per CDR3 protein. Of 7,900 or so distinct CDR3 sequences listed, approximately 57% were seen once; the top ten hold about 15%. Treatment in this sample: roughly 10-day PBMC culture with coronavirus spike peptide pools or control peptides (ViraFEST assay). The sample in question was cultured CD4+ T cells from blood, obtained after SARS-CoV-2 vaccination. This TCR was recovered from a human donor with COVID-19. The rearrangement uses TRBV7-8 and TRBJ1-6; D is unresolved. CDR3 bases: TGTGCCAGCAGCTTAGTCCCCGCAGAGAATTCACCCCTCCACTTT. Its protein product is CASSLVPAENSPLHF.